The source of this T cell receptor beta chain is a study of beta chain features in type 1 diabetes. Germline CDR1 and CDR2: KGHSH and LQKENI. With 4 bases clipped from V and 5 bases from J, the junction kept 5 bases outside the gene matches. The CDR3 totals 13 residues. A word on this clone: The antigen remains unidentified.

Study-level points and caveats: There was no resolution here of whether HLA type influences TCRB rearrangement.

All of the isolated RNA was reverse transcribed, so expressed TCRB transcripts were sequenced. The assay was immunoSEQ multiplex PCR, and TCRdb's table has in-frame clones only and misses some. There are about 470,000 clones in the sample; approximately 30% occur only once, and almost 0.065% lies in the top ten. V usage is TRBV18 and J usage is TRBJ2-7; TRBD1 matches 7 bases. The material sequenced was naive CD4+ T cells from blood. The receptor was derived from a man younger than 35 in good health. The CDR3 DNA is TGTGCCAGCTCACGTACAGGGGTGAACGAGCAGTACTTC. This translates into CASSRTGVNEQYF.